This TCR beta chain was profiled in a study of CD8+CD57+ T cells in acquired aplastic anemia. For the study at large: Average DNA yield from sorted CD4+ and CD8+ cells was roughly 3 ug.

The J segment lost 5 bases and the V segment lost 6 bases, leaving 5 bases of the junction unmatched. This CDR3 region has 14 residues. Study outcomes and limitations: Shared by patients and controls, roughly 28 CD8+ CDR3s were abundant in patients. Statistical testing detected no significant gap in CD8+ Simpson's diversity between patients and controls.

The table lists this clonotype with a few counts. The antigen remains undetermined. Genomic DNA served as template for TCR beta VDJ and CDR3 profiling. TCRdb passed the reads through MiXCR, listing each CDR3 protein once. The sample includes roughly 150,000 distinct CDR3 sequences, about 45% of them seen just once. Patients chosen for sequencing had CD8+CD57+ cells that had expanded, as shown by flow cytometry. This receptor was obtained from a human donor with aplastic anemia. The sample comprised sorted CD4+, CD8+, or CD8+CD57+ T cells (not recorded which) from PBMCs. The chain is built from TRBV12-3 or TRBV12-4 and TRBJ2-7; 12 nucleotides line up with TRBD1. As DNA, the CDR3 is TGTGCCAGCAGCGCGGGACAGGGGGCTCACGAGCAGTACTTC. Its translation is CASSAGQGAHEQYF.